These T cell receptor beta chains were read from a single sample in a study of cytomegalovirus exposure and HLA in healthy donors. TCRdb's copy holds only in-frame clones and misses some; the assay was immunoSEQ multiplex PCR. The sample has about 190,000 clones; roughly 80% are singletons. Sequenced material: PBMCs. These receptors all stem from a woman aged 18-29 years in good health and CMV-seronegative. Each CDR3 is given with its conserved first and last residue. The D gene is left open where the match is weak. Clone size is stated in some rows and not others, as once, few, many or a class when expanded.

cdr3_nt cdr3_aa cdr3_length clone_size j_call v_call d_call
TGTGCCAGCAGTTTAACCGGGGGGCTGGGTGGCTACACCTTC CASSLTGGLGGYTF 14 - TRBJ1-2 TRBV28 -
TGTGCCAGCAGAAAGACAGGGAAGGGGATGAACACTGAAGCTTTCTTT CASRKTGKGMNTEAFF 16 - TRBJ1-1 TRBV5-5 TRBD1
TGTGCCAGCAGCCCACTCGCAGTCGGGAGGGGCAATCAGCCCCAGCATTTT CASSPLAVGRGNQPQHF 17 few TRBJ1-5 TRBV28 -
TGTGCCAGCAGTGATTTGGGGCTAGTTAGTACAACGCAGTACTTC CASSDLGLVSTTQYF 15 - TRBJ2-7 TRBV2 -
TGTGCCAGCAGCGCTCAGGCGGGGGCCTTTGAAAAACTGTTTTTT CASSAQAGAFEKLFF 15 - TRBJ1-4 TRBV9 -
TGCAGCGTTGATTTCGGGACAGGTAACGAAAAACTGTTTTTT CSVDFGTGNEKLFF 14 - TRBJ1-4 TRBV29-1 TRBD1
TGTGCCACCACCATCAGCGGGAGAGGAGCAGATACGCAGTATTTT CATTISGRGADTQYF 15 few TRBJ2-3 TRBV15 TRBD2
TGTGCCAGCATCGCCCCAAGCGGAGGGGACTACGAGCAGTACTTC CASIAPSGGDYEQYF 15 few TRBJ2-7 TRBV7-9 -
TGTGCCAGCAGCTTATCGGGATCCGAAAAACTGTTTTTT CASSLSGSEKLFF 13 - TRBJ1-4 TRBV11-2 -
TGTGCCAGCAGTTCTGCGTTTGGTCCCTACGAGCAGTACTTC CASSSAFGPYEQYF 14 - TRBJ2-7 TRBV27 -
TGTGCCAGCAGACATAGCAATCAGCCCCAGCATTTT CASRHSNQPQHF 12 - TRBJ1-5 TRBV19 -
TGCGCCAGCAGTCAACCCCGGGCTGGGGCCAACGTCCTGACTTTC CASSQPRAGANVLTF 15 once TRBJ2-6 TRBV23-1 -
TGTGCCTCCCGGGGTTTAAGGGACTATGGCTACACCTTC CASRGLRDYGYTF 13 - TRBJ1-2 TRBV15 -
TGTGCCAGCAAGAAGGGGGAGAACTATGGCTACACCTTC CASKKGENYGYTF 13 few TRBJ1-2 TRBV27 -
TGTGCCAGCAGTATCAACTCTGGAAACACCATATATTTT CASSINSGNTIYF 13 - TRBJ1-3 TRBV6-5 -
TGTGCCTCCTCTCCAAGCTGGGACAGGCGGAACACTGAAGCTTTCTTT CASSPSWDRRNTEAFF 16 - TRBJ1-1 TRBV5-3 TRBD1
TGTGCCTCCGGCGGGGGGAGGTTAGTGGAGACCCAGTACTTC CASGGGRLVETQYF 14 - TRBJ2-5 TRBV30 TRBD2
TGTGCCAGCAGTTCCCAGACAGGGGGCGGTCAGCCCCAGCATTTT CASSSQTGGGQPQHF 15 few TRBJ1-5 TRBV2 TRBD1
TGTGCCAGCAGCCATTGGACAGACACAGATACGCAGTATTTT CASSHWTDTDTQYF 14 - TRBJ2-3 TRBV14 -
TGCGCCAGCAGCACGGGACAGGGCTGCTACGAGCAGTACTTC CASSTGQGCYEQYF 14 - TRBJ2-7 TRBV5-1 TRBD1
TGTGCCAGCAGCGCTCTAGCGGGGGGCACAGATACGCAGTATTTT CASSALAGGTDTQYF 15 - TRBJ2-3 TRBV7-6 TRBD2
TGCGCCAGCAGCTTGGACAGGGTGGACTATGGCTACACCTTC CASSLDRVDYGYTF 14 - TRBJ1-2 TRBV5-1 -
TGTGCCAGCAGCTTAGTTTCGGGTCTTGAAGCTTTCTTT CASSLVSGLEAFF 13 - TRBJ1-1 TRBV11-1 -
TGTGCCAGCAGCGTAGGGGGAACAGGGACAGCTGAAGCTTTCTTT CASSVGGTGTAEAFF 15 - TRBJ1-1 TRBV9 TRBD1
TGCAGCGGGGGACAGGGGGCAAGCACCGGGGAGCTGTTTTTT CSGGQGASTGELFF 14 - TRBJ2-2 TRBV29-1 TRBD1
TGTGCCAGCTCACCCCCGGGACAGGGGGCAACTGGAAACACCATATATTTT CASSPPGQGATGNTIYF 17 - TRBJ1-3 TRBV18 TRBD1
TGTGCCAGCAGAGAGGACAGGGGCACCGGGGAGCTGTTTTTT CASREDRGTGELFF 14 - TRBJ2-2 TRBV7-2 TRBD1
TGCGCCAGCAGCCAAGGAGCGGGGAGCTATGGCACAGATACGCAGTATTTT CASSQGAGSYGTDTQYF 17 - TRBJ2-3 TRBV4-3 TRBD2
TGTGCCAGCAGTCACAGGGGGAGCTCCTACGAGCAGTACTTC CASSHRGSSYEQYF 14 - TRBJ2-7 TRBV28 TRBD1
TGTGCCAGCAGCCAAAGGGTCTGGGGGAGGGTCACTGAAGCTTTCTTT CASSQRVWGRVTEAFF 16 - TRBJ1-1 TRBV4-2 -
TGTGCCAGCAGCAGGACTAGCGGGGGGTCCTACGAGCAGTACTTC CASSRTSGGSYEQYF 15 once TRBJ2-7 TRBV6-5 TRBD2
TGTGCCAGCAGCTTGGCCGGGACTAGCGGGGCCGCAAGGCAGTACTTC CASSLAGTSGAARQYF 16 few TRBJ2-7 TRBV5-8 TRBD2
TGCGCCAGCAGCCTCGAGCGGGGGAACAATCAGCCCCAGCATTTT CASSLERGNNQPQHF 15 - TRBJ1-5 TRBV4-3 -
TGTGCCAGCAGTTACTCGGCGGACTCCTACGAGCAGTACTTC CASSYSADSYEQYF 14 - TRBJ2-7 TRBV6-5 -
TGTGCCTGGAGGCTGAGGGAAGAGACCCAGTACTTC CAWRLREETQYF 12 - TRBJ2-5 TRBV30 -
TGTGCCAGCAGCGTCAGAACGACTGGGGCCAACGTCCTGACTTTC CASSVRTTGANVLTF 15 - TRBJ2-6 TRBV9 -
TGTGCCAGCGCGGAGGAACCTGTTTTAGATACGCAGTATTTT CASAEEPVLDTQYF 14 few TRBJ2-3 TRBV10-3 -
TGTGCCAGCAGTTCCAGGGATTTAGATCAGCCCCAGCATTTT CASSSRDLDQPQHF 14 - TRBJ1-5 TRBV28 -
TGTGCCAGCAGTGATACGGGTATAGGCAATCAGCCCCAGCATTTT CASSDTGIGNQPQHF 15 - TRBJ1-5 TRBV2 -
TGTGCCAGCAGTTACGGGGCTTTCTCCTCTGGAAACACCATATATTTT CASSYGAFSSGNTIYF 16 - TRBJ1-3 TRBV6-5 -
TGTGCCACCAGCAGAGCGACCCGACAGGCAACTGAAGCTTTCTTT CATSRATRQATEAFF 15 - TRBJ1-1 TRBV15 -